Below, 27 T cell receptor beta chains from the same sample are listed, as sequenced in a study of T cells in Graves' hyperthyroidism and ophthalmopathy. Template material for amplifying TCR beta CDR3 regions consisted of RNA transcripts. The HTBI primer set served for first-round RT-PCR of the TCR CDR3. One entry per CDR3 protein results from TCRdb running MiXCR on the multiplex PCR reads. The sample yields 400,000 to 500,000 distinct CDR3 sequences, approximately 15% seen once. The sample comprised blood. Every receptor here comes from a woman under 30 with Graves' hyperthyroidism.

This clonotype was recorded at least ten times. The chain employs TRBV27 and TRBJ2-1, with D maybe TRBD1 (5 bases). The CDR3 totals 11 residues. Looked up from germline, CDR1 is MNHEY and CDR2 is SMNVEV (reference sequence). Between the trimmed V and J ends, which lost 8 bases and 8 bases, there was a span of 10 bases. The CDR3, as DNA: TGTGCCAGCGGGGCTCGGGATGAGCAGTTCTTC. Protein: CASGARDEQFF.

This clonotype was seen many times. Here the CDR3 reads CASSLSSSPAEQYV. The CDR3 bases are TGTGCCAGCAGCTTATCAAGTTCGCCCGCCGAGCAGTACGTC. The V gene is TRBV11-2, the J gene TRBJ2-7; D gene unclear. This CDR3 comprises 14 residues. CDR1 is SGHAT and CDR2 is FQNNGV in the germline V gene. Trimming removed 2 bases from V and 6 bases from J, with 14 bases in between.

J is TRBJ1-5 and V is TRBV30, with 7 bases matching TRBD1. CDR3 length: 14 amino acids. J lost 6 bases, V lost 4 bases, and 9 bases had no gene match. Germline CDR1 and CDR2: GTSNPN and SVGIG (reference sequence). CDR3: CAWKSDRDSQPQHF. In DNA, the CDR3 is TGTGCCTGGAAGTCTGACAGGGACAGTCAGCCCCAGCATTTT. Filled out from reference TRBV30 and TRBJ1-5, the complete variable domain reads SQTIHQWPATLVQPVGSPLSLECTVEGTSNPNLYWYRQAAGRGLQLLFYSVGIGQISSEVPQNLSASRPQDRQFILSSKKLLLSDSGFYLCAWKSDRDSQPQHFGDGTRLSIL.

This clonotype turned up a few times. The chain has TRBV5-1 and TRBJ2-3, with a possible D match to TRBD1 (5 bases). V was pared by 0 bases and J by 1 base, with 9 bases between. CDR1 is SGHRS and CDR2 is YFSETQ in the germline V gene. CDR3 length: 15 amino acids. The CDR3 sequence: CASSLEGARTDTQYF. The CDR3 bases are TGCGCCAGCAGCTTGGAAGGGGCTCGCACAGATACGCAGTATTTT.

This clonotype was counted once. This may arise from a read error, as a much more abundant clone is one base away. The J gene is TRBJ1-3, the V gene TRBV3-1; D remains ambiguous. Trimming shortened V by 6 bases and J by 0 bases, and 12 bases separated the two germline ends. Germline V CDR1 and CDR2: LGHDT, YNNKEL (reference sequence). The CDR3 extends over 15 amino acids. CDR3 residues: CASSLDRSSGNTIYF. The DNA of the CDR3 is TGTGCCAGCAGTCTCGACCGCAGCTCTGGAAACACCATATATTTT.

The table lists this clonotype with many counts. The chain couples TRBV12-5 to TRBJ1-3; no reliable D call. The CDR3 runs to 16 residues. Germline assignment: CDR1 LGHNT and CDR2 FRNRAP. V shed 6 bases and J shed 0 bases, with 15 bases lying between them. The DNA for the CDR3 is TGTGCTAGTGGGGACCCCGGACCGCTCTCTGGAAACACCATATATTTT. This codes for CASGDPGPLSGNTIYF.

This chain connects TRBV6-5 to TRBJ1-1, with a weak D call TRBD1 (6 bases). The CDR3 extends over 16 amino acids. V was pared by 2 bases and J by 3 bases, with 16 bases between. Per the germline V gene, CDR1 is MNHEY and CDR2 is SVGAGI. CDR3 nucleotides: TGTGCCAGCAGTTACACCCGGACAGAAGGAGACACTGAAGCTTTCTTT. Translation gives CASSYTRTEGDTEAFF.

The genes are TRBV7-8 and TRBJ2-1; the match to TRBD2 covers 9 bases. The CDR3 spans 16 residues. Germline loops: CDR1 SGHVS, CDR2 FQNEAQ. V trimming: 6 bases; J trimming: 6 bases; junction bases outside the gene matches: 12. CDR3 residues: CASSRTLAGKSNEQFF. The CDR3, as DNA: TGTGCCAGCAGTCGGACACTAGCGGGCAAGAGCAATGAGCAGTTCTTC.

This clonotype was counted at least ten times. In DNA, the CDR3 is TGCGCCAGCAGCTTGATGTCTAGCGGCTACAATGAGCAGTTCTTC. Protein product: CASSLMSSGYNEQFF. This sequence joins TRBV5-1 and TRBJ2-1; 7 bases match TRBD2. The CDR3 loop spans 15 amino acids. The trim removed 1 base at V and 3 bases at J, leaving 4 bases unmatched. Germline assignment: CDR1 SGHRS and CDR2 YFSETQ.

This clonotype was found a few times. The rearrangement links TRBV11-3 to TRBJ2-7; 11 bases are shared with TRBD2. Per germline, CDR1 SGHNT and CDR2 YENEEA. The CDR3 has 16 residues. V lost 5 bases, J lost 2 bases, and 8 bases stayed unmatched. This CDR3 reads CASSTTGTSGPYEQYF. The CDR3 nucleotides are TGTGCCAGCAGCACCACCGGGACTAGCGGCCCCTACGAGCAGTACTTC.

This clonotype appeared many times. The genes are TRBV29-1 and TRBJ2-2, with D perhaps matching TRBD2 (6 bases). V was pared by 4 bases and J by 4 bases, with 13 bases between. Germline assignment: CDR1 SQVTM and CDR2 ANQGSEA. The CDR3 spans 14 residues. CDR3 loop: CSVVVGSTTGELFF. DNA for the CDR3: TGCAGCGTTGTAGTCGGGAGTACCACCGGGGAGCTGTTTTTT.

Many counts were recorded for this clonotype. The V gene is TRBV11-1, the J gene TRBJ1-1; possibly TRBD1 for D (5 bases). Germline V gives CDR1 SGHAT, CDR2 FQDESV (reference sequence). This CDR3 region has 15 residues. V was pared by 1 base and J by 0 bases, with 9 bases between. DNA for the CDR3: TGTGCCAGCAGCTTAGATATGGGGGTGAACACTGAAGCTTTCTTT. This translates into CASSLDMGVNTEAFF.

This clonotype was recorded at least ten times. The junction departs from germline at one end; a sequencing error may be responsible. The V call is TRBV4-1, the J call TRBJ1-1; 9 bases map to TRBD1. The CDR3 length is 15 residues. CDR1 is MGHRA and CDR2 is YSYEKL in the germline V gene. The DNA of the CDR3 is TGTGCCAGCTCCCAGGGACAGGGACTGAACACTGAAGCTTTCTTT. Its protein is CASSQGQGLNTEAFF.

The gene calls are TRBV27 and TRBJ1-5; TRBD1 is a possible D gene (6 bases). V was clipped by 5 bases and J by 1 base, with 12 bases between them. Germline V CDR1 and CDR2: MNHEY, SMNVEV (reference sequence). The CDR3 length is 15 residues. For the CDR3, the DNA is TGTGCCAGCAGTATTTTCAGGGGCAGCAATCAGCCCCAGCATTTT. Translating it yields CASSIFRGSNQPQHF.

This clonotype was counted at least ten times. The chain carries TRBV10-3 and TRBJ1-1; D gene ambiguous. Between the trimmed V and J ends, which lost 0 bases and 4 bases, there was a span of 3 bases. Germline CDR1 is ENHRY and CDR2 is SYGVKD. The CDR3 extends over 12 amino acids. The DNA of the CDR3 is TGTGCCATCAGTGAGTCGGCCACTGAAGCTTTCTTT. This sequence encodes CAISESATEAFF.

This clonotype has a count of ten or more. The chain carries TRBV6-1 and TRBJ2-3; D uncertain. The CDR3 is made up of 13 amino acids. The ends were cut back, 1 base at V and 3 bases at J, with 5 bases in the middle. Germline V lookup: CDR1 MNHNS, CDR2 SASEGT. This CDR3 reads CASSEGQTDTQYF. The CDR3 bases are TGTGCCAGCAGTGAAGGTCAGACAGATACGCAGTATTTT.

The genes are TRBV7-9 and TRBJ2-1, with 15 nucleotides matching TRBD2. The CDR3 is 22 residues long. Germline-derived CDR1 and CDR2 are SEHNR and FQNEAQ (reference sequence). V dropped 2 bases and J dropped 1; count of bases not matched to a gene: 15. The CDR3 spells CASSLPSTGTSGRRGSYNEQFF. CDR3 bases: TGTGCCAGCAGCTTACCCTCTACCGGGACTAGCGGGAGGCGGGGGTCCTACAATGAGCAGTTCTTC. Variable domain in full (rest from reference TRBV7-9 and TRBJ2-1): DTGVSQNPRHKITKRGQNVTFRCDPISEHNRLYWYRQTLGQGPEFLTYFQNEAQLEKSRLLSDRFSAERPKGSFSTLEIQRTEQGDSAMYLCASSLPSTGTSGRRGSYNEQFFGPGTRLTVL.

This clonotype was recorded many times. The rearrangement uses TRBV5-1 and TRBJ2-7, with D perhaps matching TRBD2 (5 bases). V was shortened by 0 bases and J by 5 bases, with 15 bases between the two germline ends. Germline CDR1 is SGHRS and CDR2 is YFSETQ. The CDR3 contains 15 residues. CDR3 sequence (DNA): TGCGCCAGCAGCTTGGAGGGTCAGGCGCGGGACGAGCAGTACGTC. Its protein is CASSLEGQARDEQYV.

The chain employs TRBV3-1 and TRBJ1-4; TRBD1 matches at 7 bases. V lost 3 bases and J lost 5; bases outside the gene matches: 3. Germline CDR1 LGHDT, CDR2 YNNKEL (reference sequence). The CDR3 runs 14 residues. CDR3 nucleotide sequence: TGTGCCAGCAGCCAGACAGGGTTCAATGAAAAACTGTTTTTT. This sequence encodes CASSQTGFNEKLFF.

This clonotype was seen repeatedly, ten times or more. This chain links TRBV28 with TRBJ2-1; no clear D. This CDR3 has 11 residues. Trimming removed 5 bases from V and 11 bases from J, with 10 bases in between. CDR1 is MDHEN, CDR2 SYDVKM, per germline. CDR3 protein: CASSPLGQQFF. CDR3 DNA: TGTGCCAGCAGTCCCCTGGGTCAGCAGTTCTTC. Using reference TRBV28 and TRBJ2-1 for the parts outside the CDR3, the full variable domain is DVKVTQSSRYLVKRTGEKVFLECVQDMDHENMFWYRQDPGLGLRLIYFSYDVKMKEKGDIPEGYSVSREKKERFSLILESASTNQTSMYLCASSPLGQQFFGPGTRLTVL.

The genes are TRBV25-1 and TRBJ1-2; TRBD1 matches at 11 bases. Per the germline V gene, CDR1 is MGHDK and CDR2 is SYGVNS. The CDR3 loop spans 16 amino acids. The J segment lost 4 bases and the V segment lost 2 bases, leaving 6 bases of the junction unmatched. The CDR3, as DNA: TGTGCCAGCAGTGAAGTTGCCGGGACAGGGGGCTATGGCTACACCTTC. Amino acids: CASSEVAGTGGYGYTF.

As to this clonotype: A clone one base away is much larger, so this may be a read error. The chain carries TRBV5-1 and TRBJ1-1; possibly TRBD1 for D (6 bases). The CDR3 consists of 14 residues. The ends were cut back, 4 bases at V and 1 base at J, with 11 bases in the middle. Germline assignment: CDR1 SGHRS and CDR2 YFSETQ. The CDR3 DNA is TGCGCCAGCAGCAGGGGGGGCAAGAACACTGAAGCTTTCTTT. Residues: CASSRGGKNTEAFF.

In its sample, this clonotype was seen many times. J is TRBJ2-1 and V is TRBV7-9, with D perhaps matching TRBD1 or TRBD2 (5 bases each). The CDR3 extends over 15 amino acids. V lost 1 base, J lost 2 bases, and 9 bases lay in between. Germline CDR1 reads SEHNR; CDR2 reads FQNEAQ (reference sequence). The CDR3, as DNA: TGTGCCAGCAGCTTAGGGGACCCTACCTACAATGAGCAGTTCTTC. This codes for CASSLGDPTYNEQFF.

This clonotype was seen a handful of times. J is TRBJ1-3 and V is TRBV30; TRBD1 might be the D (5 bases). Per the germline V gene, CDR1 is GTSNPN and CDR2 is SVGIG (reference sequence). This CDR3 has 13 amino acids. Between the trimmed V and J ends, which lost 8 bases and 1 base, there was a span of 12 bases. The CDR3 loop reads CAGTAGSGNTIYF. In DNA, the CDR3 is TGTGCCGGGACGGCCGGATCTGGAAACACCATATATTTT.

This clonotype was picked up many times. Here the CDR3 reads CASSTIHGEGGETQYF. DNA of the CDR3: TGTGCCAGCAGTACAATACACGGGGAAGGTGGAGAGACCCAGTACTTC. This rearrangement joins TRBV12-3 or TRBV12-4 to TRBJ2-5, with D possibly being TRBD2 (5 bases). Trimming pared 5 bases from V and 4 bases from J, leaving 20 bases between. There are 16 residues in the CDR3.

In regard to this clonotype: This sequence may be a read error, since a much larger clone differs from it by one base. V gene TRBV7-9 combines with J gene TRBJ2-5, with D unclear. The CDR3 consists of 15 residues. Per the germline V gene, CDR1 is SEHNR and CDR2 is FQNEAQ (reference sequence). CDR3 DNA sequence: TGTGCCAGCAGCCCCTCCCTGAACCTGAAAGAGGCCCAGTACTTC. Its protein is CASSPSLNLKEAQYF.

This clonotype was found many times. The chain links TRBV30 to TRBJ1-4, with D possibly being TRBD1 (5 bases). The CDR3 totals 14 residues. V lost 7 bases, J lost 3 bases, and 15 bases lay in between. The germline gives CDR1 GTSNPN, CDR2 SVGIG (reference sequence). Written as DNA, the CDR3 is TGTGCCTTGAGCCCCCAGGGACCTAATGAAAAACTGTTTTTT. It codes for CALSPQGPNEKLFF.